These 30 T cell receptor beta chains were all obtained from the same sample, sequenced in a study of cytomegalovirus exposure and HLA in healthy donors. The PCR employed 60 Vbeta primers together with 13 Jbeta primers. TCRdb's table, derived via immunoSEQ multiplex PCR, lists solely in-frame clones and lacks some. The sample lists some 140,000 clones, roughly 85% occurring once. The sequencing input was PBMCs. Receptors originate from a man between 35 and 55 years old in good health and CMV-seronegative.

Concerning this clone itself: An end of the junction does not agree with germline; a read error may underlie this. CDR3 coding DNA: TGTTCCAGCAGCCCAGACAGCTCCTACGAGCAGTACTTC. Translation: CSSSPDSSYEQYF. The chain couples TRBV7-9 to TRBJ2-7; a weak D match, TRBD1 (5 bases). The CDR3 has 13 amino acids. From germline, CDR1 is SEHNR and CDR2 FQNEAQ (reference sequence). Supplemented by reference TRBV7-9 and TRBJ2-7, the full variable domain reads DTGVSQNPRHKITKRGQNVTFRCDPISEHNRLYWYRQTLGQGPEFLTYFQNEAQLEKSRLLSDRFSAERPKGSFSTLEIQRTEQGDSAMYLCSSSPDSSYEQYFGPGTRLTVT.

The chain recombines TRBV13 with TRBJ2-1, with TRBD2 as a possible D gene (6 bases). CDR1 is PRHDT and CDR2 is FYEKMQ in the germline V gene (reference sequence). There are 16 residues in the CDR3. The V and J ends lost 5 bases and 6 bases respectively, with 20 bases between them. CDR3 sequence: CASSGAGRTLRNEQFF. The CDR3 DNA is TGTGCCAGCAGCGGTGCGGGGAGAACCTTACGCAATGAGCAGTTCTTC.

The rearrangement uses TRBV14 and TRBJ2-3; 11 nucleotides line up with TRBD2. Germline trimming cut 1 base from V and 2 bases from J; bases unmatched to any gene: 5. Germline lookup yields CDR1 SGHDN and CDR2 FVKESK. CDR3 length equals 17 residues. The CDR3 protein is CASSQGGTSGFTDTQYF. As DNA, the CDR3 is TGTGCCAGCAGCCAAGGAGGGACTAGCGGCTTCACAGATACGCAGTATTTT. The variable domain in full, with the rest retrieved from reference TRBV14 and TRBJ2-3, is EAGVTQFPSHSVIEKGQTVTLRCDPISGHDNLYWYRRVMGKEIKFLLHFVKESKQDESGMPNNRFLAERTGGTYSTLKVQPAELEDSGVYFCASSQGGTSGFTDTQYFGPGTRLTVL.

This chain joins TRBV19 and TRBJ2-5; D ambiguous. The V end was cut by 2 bases, the J end by 2 bases, with 6 bases between. Germline V gene sequence: CDR1 LNHDA, CDR2 SQIVND (reference sequence). This CDR3 region has 13 residues. The CDR3 DNA follows: TGTGCCAGTAGTATACAGGTACAAGAGACCCAGTACTTC. This encodes CASSIQVQETQYF.

The chain combines TRBV7-9 with TRBJ2-1; 8 bases match TRBD2. This CDR3 is 16 amino acids long. Germline CDR1 reads SEHNR; CDR2 reads FQNEAQ (reference sequence). Trimming took 3 bases from V and 4 from J; bases not matched to a gene: 8. CDR3 protein: CASSLYSGRRYNEQFF. The CDR3 DNA follows: TGTGCCAGCAGCTTGTACAGCGGGAGAAGGTACAATGAGCAGTTCTTC.

V usage is TRBV27 and J usage is TRBJ1-1, with 8 nucleotides matching TRBD1. This CDR3 comprises 15 residues. The germline CDR1 and CDR2 sequences are MNHEY and SMNVEV (reference sequence). V lost 3 bases to trimming and J lost 5 bases; unmatched junction nucleotides: 8. The DNA of the CDR3 is TGTGCCAGCAGTTTCTACACAGGGGGTAGGACTGAAGCTTTCTTT. It specifies CASSFYTGGRTEAFF.

The gene calls are TRBV9 and TRBJ1-6, with 9 bases fitting TRBD1. The V and J ends lost 6 bases and 7 bases, in that order; junction bases with no gene match: 5. Germline CDR1 and CDR2: SGDLS and YYNGEE. The CDR3 covers 14 residues. The CDR3 DNA sequence: TGTGCCAGCACCAGACAGGGGGAGAATTCACCCCTCCACTTT. Protein sequence: CASTRQGENSPLHF.

This sequence joins TRBV4-1 and TRBJ1-6; D unresolved. Trimming left V 0 bases short and J 4 bases short, with 10 bases between. Germline assignment: CDR1 MGHRA and CDR2 YSYEKL. This CDR3 region has 16 residues. The chain's CDR3 is CASSQELTGYNSPLHF. The CDR3 region has the DNA TGCGCCAGCAGCCAAGAACTCACGGGGTATAATTCACCCCTCCACTTT.

The V gene is TRBV5-6, the J gene TRBJ2-3, with 8 bases aligning to TRBD1. CDR3 length equals 15 residues. V dropped 4 bases and J dropped 4; count of bases not matched to a gene: 8. Germline lookup yields CDR1 SGHDT and CDR2 YYEEEE. CDR3 DNA: TGTGCCAGCAGCGCAAGGACAGGGAGCGCAGATACGCAGTATTTT. This encodes CASSARTGSADTQYF.

This chain joins TRBV4-2 and TRBJ2-1, with 12 bases lining up with TRBD2. Germline values: CDR1 LGHNA, CDR2 YNFKEQ. With 0 bases clipped from V and 6 bases from J, the junction kept 9 bases outside the gene matches. CDR3 length equals 18 residues. The CDR3 loop is CASSQDNGLAGGLNEQFF. CDR3 bases: TGTGCCAGCAGCCAAGATAACGGTCTAGCGGGAGGGCTCAATGAGCAGTTCTTC.

The CDR3 loop reads CASSAGASRGETQYF. The CDR3 DNA sequence: TGCGCCAGCAGCGCGGGAGCCTCGAGGGGGGAGACCCAGTACTTC. The V call is TRBV5-1, the J call TRBJ2-5, with D possibly being TRBD2 (7 bases). Trimming removed 4 bases at V and 5 bases at J, with 18 bases between. The CDR3 is 15 amino acids. Germline CDR1 is SGHRS and CDR2 is YFSETQ.

This clone has more than one count but fewer than ten. The chain has TRBV6-4 and TRBJ2-3; tentatively, D is TRBD1 (6 bases). The CDR3 extends over 16 amino acids. From germline, CDR1 is MRHNA and CDR2 SNTAGT. Trimming removed 6 bases at V and 3 bases at J, with 19 bases between. The CDR3 region is CASSPGLEGGTDTQYF. In DNA form, the CDR3 reads TGTGCCAGCAGCCCAGGGCTAGAAGGGGGTACAGATACGCAGTATTTT.

The count of this clone is one. The chain links TRBV7-9 to TRBJ2-1; perhaps TRBD2 as D (5 bases). The CDR3 length is 16 residues. Trimming cost V 0 bases and J 1 base, with 10 bases left between them. Germline assignment: CDR1 SEHNR and CDR2 FQNEAQ (reference sequence). The CDR3 DNA is TGTGCCAGCAGCTTAGCGGTAGAGGGTTCCTACAATGAGCAGTTCTTC. Its protein product is CASSLAVEGSYNEQFF.

V is TRBV6-5 and J is TRBJ1-4; D call uncertain. Trimming left V 4 bases short and J 7 bases short, with 13 bases between. The germline V gene encodes CDR1 MNHEY and CDR2 SVGAGI. There are 14 residues in the CDR3. The CDR3 protein is CASSLNRGSEKLFF. CDR3 sequence (DNA): TGTGCCAGCAGTTTAAACAGAGGGTCTGAAAAACTGTTTTTT.

The rearrangement uses TRBV18 and TRBJ1-1, with TRBD1 matching 7 bases. CDR1 is KGHSH and CDR2 is LQKENI in the germline V gene. V lost 4 bases to trimming and J lost 0 bases; unmatched junction nucleotides: 5. CDR3 size: 15 residues. CDR3 in amino acids: CASSLGQLMNTEAFF. Written as DNA, the CDR3 is TGTGCCAGCTCACTGGGACAGCTCATGAACACTGAAGCTTTCTTT.

The rearrangement links TRBV5-4 to TRBJ2-5; tentatively, D is TRBD1 (5 bases). Germline V gene data show CDR1 as SGHNT and CDR2 as YYREEE (reference sequence). The CDR3 runs to 13 residues. Trimming cost V 0 bases and J 5 bases, with 8 bases left between them. The CDR3 DNA reads TGTGCCAGCAGCTTGGCCAGGGTGGAGACCCAGTACTTC. Its translation is CASSLARVETQYF.

The V call is TRBV28, the J call TRBJ1-1, with 10 positions matching TRBD1. CDR3 length: 17 residues. CDR1 MDHEN and CDR2 SYDVKM come from the germline V gene. V gave up 5 bases and J gave up 1 base; unmatched junction bases: 10. CDR3 bases: TGTGCCAGCAGTCCTGAGACAGGGGGCTGGTGGAACACTGAAGCTTTCTTT. It codes for CASSPETGGWWNTEAFF. The complete variable domain, with remaining parts taken from reference TRBV28 and TRBJ1-1, reads DVKVTQSSRYLVKRTGEKVFLECVQDMDHENMFWYRQDPGLGLRLIYFSYDVKMKEKGDIPEGYSVSREKKERFSLILESASTNQTSMYLCASSPETGGWWNTEAFFGQGTRLTVV.

V gene TRBV5-6 combines with J gene TRBJ2-3; 10 positions agree with TRBD2. This CDR3 spans 16 amino acids. From germline, CDR1 is SGHDT and CDR2 YYEEEE. The ends lost 4 bases at V and 4 bases at J; junction bases unmatched: 9. CDR3: CASSQPLAGIADTQYF. The CDR3 bases are TGTGCCAGCAGCCAACCACTAGCGGGGATCGCAGATACGCAGTATTTT.

V is TRBV7-3 and J is TRBJ2-3, with D tentatively TRBD1 (5 bases). CDR3 size: 14 residues. With 1 base removed from V and 4 bases from J, the gap between germline ends came to 9 bases. Germline CDR1 SGHTA, CDR2 FQGTGA. The CDR3 region has the DNA TGTGCCAGCAGCTTAAGGTCAGGGCCAGATACGCAGTATTTT. It translates to CASSLRSGPDTQYF.

The chain combines TRBV7-2 with TRBJ1-2, with D possibly TRBD1 on 5 matching bases. With 3 bases removed from V and 2 bases from J, the gap between germline ends came to 7 bases. This CDR3 has 13 residues. Germline CDR1 and CDR2: SGHTA and FQGNSA. The CDR3 spells CASSFSGNYGYTF. DNA of the CDR3: TGTGCCAGCAGCTTTTCAGGGAACTATGGCTACACCTTC.

The chain employs TRBV2 and TRBJ2-3; no clear D gene. The germline V gene has CDR1 SNHLY and CDR2 FYNNEI. There are 15 residues in the CDR3. Trimming shortened V by 6 bases and J by 0 bases, and 13 bases separated the two germline ends. The CDR3 sequence is CASRSRGGSTDTQYF. The CDR3 bases are TGTGCCAGCAGGTCGAGAGGCGGTAGCACAGATACGCAGTATTTT.

This chain links TRBV19 with TRBJ1-6; D may be TRBD1 (6 bases). Per the germline V gene, CDR1 is LNHDA and CDR2 is SQIVND (reference sequence). The CDR3 sequence is 15 residues long. Trimming removed 3 bases at V and 5 bases at J, with 11 bases between. CDR3 residues: CASSIVDSDNSPLHF. DNA for the CDR3: TGTGCCAGTAGTATCGTGGACAGCGATAATTCACCCCTCCACTTT.

This clone has just a few counts. The V gene is TRBV13, the J gene TRBJ2-1, with 13 positions matching TRBD2. The CDR3 spans 20 residues. J gave up 0 bases and V 4 bases, and 12 bases lay outside the gene matches. CDR1 and CDR2 (germline): PRHDT, FYEKMQ (reference sequence). The CDR3 coding sequence is TGTGCCAGCAGCTCTTGGACTAGCGGGAGTCCCCAAAGCTCCTACAATGAGCAGTTCTTC. Its protein product is CASSSWTSGSPQSSYNEQFF. Combining the CDR3 with reference TRBV13 and TRBJ2-1 gives the whole variable domain AAGVIQSPRHLIKEKRETATLKCYPIPRHDTVYWYQQGPGQDPQFLISFYEKMQSDKGSIPDRFSAQQFSDYHSELNMSSLELGDSALYFCASSSWTSGSPQSSYNEQFFGPGTRLTVL.

The gene calls are TRBV7-2 and TRBJ2-5; 12 bases fit TRBD2. The V gene end was trimmed by 7 bases and the J gene end by 4 bases; junction bases not matched to a gene: 7. In germline, CDR1 is SGHTA, CDR2 FQGNSA. This CDR3 comprises 15 residues. The CDR3 protein is CASITTSGGGETQYF. The CDR3 DNA is TGTGCCAGCATCACGACTAGCGGGGGAGGAGAGACCCAGTACTTC.

This chain links TRBV7-2 with TRBJ2-2; 11 bases map to TRBD2. The trim removed 1 base at V and 2 bases at J, leaving 6 bases unmatched. CDR3 length: 18 amino acids. Germline values: CDR1 SGHTA, CDR2 FQGNSA. CDR3 amino acids: CASSLVRLAGGNTGELFF. The DNA of the CDR3 is TGTGCCAGCAGCTTAGTCCGTCTAGCGGGAGGTAACACCGGGGAGCTGTTTTTT.

In its sample, this clone was seen once. V and J are TRBV10-3 and TRBJ2-3, with 8 positions matching TRBD2. This CDR3 is built from 15 residues. With V trimmed by 4 bases and J by 1 base, 4 bases remained unmatched. Germline CDR1 and CDR2: ENHRY and SYGVKD. The chain's CDR3 is CAISASRGGTDTQYF. The CDR3 coding sequence is TGTGCCATCAGTGCGTCGCGGGGGGGCACAGATACGCAGTATTTT.

The chain is built from TRBV19 and TRBJ2-2; a possible D gene is TRBD1 (6 bases). The CDR3 has 15 amino acids. Germline CDR1 reads LNHDA; CDR2 reads SQIVND (reference sequence). V lost 5 bases to trimming and J lost 5 bases, with 15 bases between them. The CDR3 nucleotides read TGTGCCAGTAGTCCCCTGGGGGCGCATACCGGGGAGCTGTTTTTT. Translating it yields CASSPLGAHTGELFF.

This clone was found a few times. Its ends do not fully match the called genes, so a read error is possible. V and J are TRBV9 and TRBJ2-2; 8 positions agree with TRBD2. The germline V gene has CDR1 SGDLS and CDR2 YYNGEE. The CDR3 consists of 15 residues. CDR3 protein: CASSVGSGNPGELFF. CDR3 in DNA: TGTGCCAGCAGCGTAGGTAGCGGGAACCCCGGGGAGCTGTTTTTT.

This clone was found once. Sequence at one end of the junction differs from germline and may be a read error. The V and J genes are TRBV7-9 and TRBJ1-2, with 8 bases that match TRBD1. The V gene's germline CDR1 is SEHNR and CDR2 FQNEAQ (reference sequence). The CDR3 loop spans 13 amino acids. The CDR3 is CSSSPGQGHGYTF. The DNA of the CDR3 is TGTTCCAGCAGCCCCGGACAGGGTCATGGCTACACCTTC.

The J gene is TRBJ1-2, the V gene TRBV29-1, with 8 positions matching TRBD1. CDR1 and CDR2 from the germline V gene are SQVTM and ANQGSEA. This CDR3 region has 14 residues. V dropped 5 bases and J dropped 5; count of bases not matched to a gene: 10. The CDR3 DNA reads TGCAGCGTTCAAAGACAGACAGGGGAATATGGCTACACCTTC. Translating gives CSVQRQTGEYGYTF.